Following are 18 T cell receptor beta chains from one sample sequenced in a study of shared clonotypes between healthy human individuals. The repertoire was sequenced with immunoSEQ multiplex PCR; TCRdb's copy has only in-frame clones and lacks some. The sample shows some 980,000 clones, approximately 76% of them seen only once. What was sequenced was memory CD4+ T cells sorted from blood. The subset was: CD45RA-negative fraction. All receptors derive from a man aged 18-30 years in good health.

As regards this clone: Distinct nucleotide sequences in the sample also encode this CDR3. This chain connects TRBV11-3 to TRBJ2-7; D gene uncertain. With 3 bases removed from V and 1 base from J, the gap between germline ends came to 7 bases. CDR3 length: 13 residues. Germline V CDR1 and CDR2: SGHNT, YENEEA. DNA for the CDR3: TGTGCCAGCAGCTTCTCTTCATCCTACGAGCAGTACTTC. It translates to CASSFSSSYEQYF.

The gene calls are TRBV10-3 and TRBJ2-3; D is unclear. V lost 7 bases to trimming and J lost 0 bases, with 11 bases between them. This CDR3 is built from 14 residues. CDR1 and CDR2 from the germline V gene are ENHRY and SYGVKD. The CDR3 here is CAIKNPTSTDTQYF. In DNA form, the CDR3 reads TGTGCCATCAAAAATCCAACTAGCACAGATACGCAGTATTTT.

V usage is TRBV25-1 and J usage is TRBJ1-6, with no clear D. CDR1 is MGHDK, CDR2 SYGVNS, per germline. The V end lost 1 base, the J end lost 4 bases, and 8 bases lay between the germline ends. The CDR3 has 15 amino acids. The CDR3 is CASSESGGYNSPLHF. The CDR3 coding sequence is TGTGCCAGCAGTGAATCCGGCGGATATAATTCACCCCTCCACTTT.

The V gene is TRBV1, the J gene TRBJ2-5; the table's D call, TRBD2, has no DNA check behind it. TRBV1 is a recognized pseudogene. This CDR3 is built from 14 residues. The CDR3 sequence: CTSCPSGRAKTQYF. The CDR3 DNA follows: TGCACCAGCTGCCCTAGCGGGAGGGCGAAGACCCAGTACTTC.

V and J are TRBV7-2 and TRBJ1-3; D remains unclear. Between the trimmed V and J ends, which lost 1 base and 2 bases, there was a span of 15 bases. This CDR3 spans 17 amino acids. Germline CDR1 SGHTA, CDR2 FQGNSA. The CDR3 is CASSLVPGSQAGNTIYF. CDR3 bases: TGTGCCAGCAGCTTAGTCCCCGGGAGTCAGGCTGGAAACACCATATATTTT.

This clone was counted a few times. The rearrangement uses TRBV10-2 and TRBJ1-2; D possibly corresponds to TRBD1 (5 bases). With 7 bases removed from V and 5 bases from J, the gap between germline ends came to 17 bases. Germline V CDR1 and CDR2: WSHSY, SAAADI. CDR3 length: 14 residues. The CDR3 coding sequence is TGCGCCAGCACCAGCGCGTCAGGGTCGTATGGCTACACCTTC. Amino acids: CASTSASGSYGYTF.

This clone appeared once. The V call is TRBV15, the J call TRBJ2-3, with unresolved D. From germline, CDR1 is LNHNV and CDR2 YYDKDF (reference sequence). The V gene lost 1 base and the J gene lost 5 bases, with 10 bases spanning the gap. This CDR3 region has 14 residues. The DNA of the CDR3 is TGTGCCACCAGCAGAGGCCGGTTTGAAGATACGCAGTATTTT. It is translated as CATSRGRFEDTQYF. Looking up the rest from reference TRBV15 and TRBJ2-3 gives the full variable domain: DAMVIQNPRYQVTQFGKPVTLSCSQTLNHNVMYWYQQKSSQAPKLLFHYYDKDFNNEADTPDNFQSRRPNTSFCFLDIRSPGLGDTAMYLCATSRGRFEDTQYFGPGTRLTVL.

V and J are TRBV10-1 and TRBJ1-2, with D unclear. The V gene's germline CDR1 is WNHNN and CDR2 SYGVQD (reference sequence). The CDR3 has 16 residues. Trimming left V 5 bases short and J 4 bases short, with 20 bases between. CDR3 residues: CASSLAGSPLIYGYTF. The CDR3 region has the DNA TGCGCCAGCAGTCTCGCGGGGAGCCCCCTAATCTATGGCTACACCTTC.

The V call is TRBV7-2, the J call TRBJ2-3; D is perhaps TRBD2 (5 bases). The CDR3 totals 17 residues. Trimming took 5 bases from V and 0 from J, leaving 18 bases between them. Germline loops: CDR1 SGHTA, CDR2 FQGNSA. CDR3 sequence: CASSKRAGGSSTDTQYF. The CDR3, as DNA: TGTGCCAGCAGCAAGAGGGCCGGCGGTTCTAGCACAGATACGCAGTATTTT.

The V call is TRBV5-4, the J call TRBJ1-2; the match to TRBD1 covers 7 bases. Germline V CDR1 and CDR2: SGHNT, YYREEE (reference sequence). CDR3 length: 13 amino acids. The V segment lost 4 bases and the J segment 2 bases; nucleotides outside the gene matches: 2. The CDR3 region has the DNA TGTGCCAGCAGCGAGGGACAGAACTATGGCTACACCTTC. Protein product: CASSEGQNYGYTF.

The chain has TRBV7-9 and TRBJ1-5; 8 nucleotides match TRBD1. This CDR3 has 19 amino acids. Looked up from germline, CDR1 is SEHNR and CDR2 is FQNEAQ (reference sequence). The V gene end was trimmed by 3 bases and the J gene end by 7 bases; junction bases not matched to a gene: 20. CDR3 protein: CASSFSFGQGRGLRQPQHF. CDR3 coding DNA: TGTGCCAGCAGCTTTAGCTTCGGACAGGGAAGAGGGCTGAGACAGCCCCAGCATTTT.

The chain combines TRBV7-9 with TRBJ1-2; D might be TRBD1 (6 bases). The CDR3 consists of 13 residues. V was cut by 0 bases and J by 4 bases, with 6 bases left in between. Germline V gene data show CDR1 as SEHNR and CDR2 as FQNEAQ (reference sequence). The CDR3 DNA is TGTGCCAGCAGCTTAGCAGGGGGCTATGGCTACACCTTC. It specifies CASSLAGGYGYTF.

The genes are TRBV25-1 and TRBJ2-6; D unresolved. The CDR3 runs to 13 residues. V lost 5 bases to trimming and J lost 3 bases, with 5 bases between them. Germline values: CDR1 MGHDK, CDR2 SYGVNS. Written as DNA, the CDR3 is TGTGCCAGCAGTCATTATGGGGCCAACGTCCTGACTTTC. Protein product: CASSHYGANVLTF.

The V gene is TRBV5-1, the J gene TRBJ1-3; no firm D call. CDR3 length: 16 amino acids. Trimming took off 2 bases at V and 0 bases at J, with 12 bases between the two ends. Germline lookup yields CDR1 SGHRS and CDR2 YFSETQ. CDR3 in amino acids: CASSLGLGPSGNTIYF. The CDR3 region has the DNA TGCGCCAGCAGCTTAGGGTTGGGTCCCTCTGGAAACACCATATATTTT.

Worth noting for this clone: Other DNA sequences in the sample encode the same CDR3. V usage is TRBV6-6 and J usage is TRBJ2-7; D is undetermined. This CDR3 spans 12 amino acids. Trimming pared 4 bases from V and 0 bases from J, leaving 4 bases between. Germline CDR1 and CDR2: MNHNY and SVGAGI (reference sequence). CDR3 residues: CASSSSSYEQYF. CDR3 coding DNA: TGTGCCAGCAGTTCCTCCTCCTACGAGCAGTACTTC.

With respect to this clone: This may be a read error: a much more frequent sequence differs by one nucleotide. The chain uses TRBV7-9 and TRBJ2-5; D perhaps matches TRBD1 (6 bases). Germline assignment: CDR1 SEHNR and CDR2 FQNEAQ (reference sequence). V gave up 3 bases and J gave up 4 bases, with 9 bases separating them. The CDR3 sequence is 13 residues long. The CDR3 DNA sequence: TGTGCCAGCAGCTTGGGCAGGGGAGAGACCCAGTACTTC. As protein: CASSLGRGETQYF.

The chain uses TRBV11-3 and TRBJ2-7; tentatively, D is TRBD1 or TRBD2 (5 bases each). V shed 3 bases and J shed 7 bases, with 10 bases lying between them. The CDR3 runs 12 residues. CDR1 is SGHNT and CDR2 is YENEEA in the germline V gene. CDR3 sequence (DNA): TGTGCCAGCAGCTTGAGGGACGAGGAGCAGTACTTC. Protein: CASSLRDEEQYF.

This CDR3 is CASSSGLAETQYF. The CDR3 nucleotides are TGTGCCAGCAGCTCGGGACTAGCAGAGACCCAGTACTTC. V gene TRBV7-2 combines with J gene TRBJ2-5; 9 bases match TRBD2. V was clipped by 4 bases and J by 4 bases; unmatched bases: 1. Germline V gene data show CDR1 as SGHTA and CDR2 as FQGNSA. The CDR3 spans 13 residues. Filled out from reference TRBV7-2 and TRBJ2-5, the complete variable domain reads GAGVSQSPSNKVTEKGKDVELRCDPISGHTALYWYRQSLGQGLEFLIYFQGNSAPDKSGLPSDRFSAERTGGSVSTLTIQRTQQEDSAVYLCASSSGLAETQYFGPGTRLLVL.